The 28 T cell receptor beta chains listed next were all sequenced from one sample in a study of STAT3 mutations in large granular lymphocyte leukemia. Study-level results: Every T-LGLL patient had at least one immunodominant TCRbeta clonotype.

These receptors' antigens are unknown. Here immunoSEQ multiplex PCR was the method, and the copy in TCRdb shows in-frame clones only, minus some. Seen here are about 3,800 clones, roughly three fifths observed once, and the top ten hold roughly 70%. The sample was peripheral blood mononuclear cells. The source of these receptors is a man aged 55 to 70 with T-cell large granular lymphocyte leukemia. Some clones in this sample may be carry-over from other donors' samples.

The CDR3 loop reads CASGANANYGYTF. For the CDR3, the DNA is TGTGCCAGCGGGGCGAACGCTAACTATGGCTACACCTTC. This chain links TRBV5-6 with TRBJ1-2; D may be TRBD1 (5 bases). Germline CDR1 reads SGHDT; CDR2 reads YYEEEE. There are 13 residues in the CDR3. V was pared by 7 bases and J by 0 bases, with 10 bases between.

The V and J genes are TRBV5-1 and TRBJ2-7; D gene ambiguous. Trimming stripped 0 bases from V and 3 bases from J, with 10 bases between. CDR1 and CDR2 from the germline V gene are SGHRS and YFSETQ. This CDR3 is built from 14 residues. CDR3 amino acids: CASSLDSKYYEQYV. In DNA form, the CDR3 reads TGCGCCAGCAGCTTGGATTCCAAGTACTACGAGCAGTACGTC.

The CDR3 DNA sequence: TGCGCCAGCAGCCCAATACTAGCGGGGGACAATGAGCAGTTCTTC. It codes for CASSPILAGDNEQFF. The chain recombines TRBV5-1 with TRBJ2-1; 11 positions match TRBD2. The CDR3 loop spans 15 amino acids. Germline CDR1 is SGHRS and CDR2 is YFSETQ. The ends lost 4 bases at V and 5 bases at J; junction bases unmatched: 5.

CDR3 region: CASSLSGAETQYF. CDR3 nucleotides: TGCGCCAGCAGCTTGTCTGGGGCAGAGACCCAGTACTTC. This chain uses TRBV5-1 with TRBJ2-5; D might be TRBD1 (5 bases). Germline CDR1 reads SGHRS; CDR2 reads YFSETQ. This CDR3 is 13 amino acids long. V was clipped by 1 base and J by 4 bases, with 8 bases between them.

The rearrangement joins TRBV30 to TRBJ2-3; D remains unclear. V was cut by 2 bases and J by 4 bases, with 7 bases left in between. Germline V CDR1 and CDR2: GTSNPN, SVGIG (reference sequence). The CDR3 runs to 12 residues. CDR3 sequence: CAWSPPSDTQYF. The CDR3 DNA is TGTGCCTGGAGTCCCCCGTCAGATACGCAGTATTTT.

The chain links TRBV2 to TRBJ1-6; D is ambiguous. Between the trimmed V and J ends, which lost 6 bases and 1 base, there was a span of 7 bases. The germline CDR1 and CDR2 sequences are SNHLY and FYNNEI. The CDR3 spans 14 residues. This CDR3 reads CASRTRSYNSPLHF. CDR3 nucleotides: TGTGCCAGCAGGACACGATCCTATAATTCACCCCTCCACTTT. The variable domain in full, completed from reference TRBV2 and TRBJ1-6, reads EPEVTQTPSHQVTQMGQEVILRCVPISNHLYFYWYRQILGQKVEFLVSFYNNEISEKSEIFDDQFSVERPDGSNFTLKIRSTKLEDSAMYFCASRTRSYNSPLHFGNGTRLTVT.

The sample holds a few counts of this clone. The rearrangement links TRBV5-1 to TRBJ1-2; unclear D gene. Germline V lookup: CDR1 SGHRS, CDR2 YFSETQ. CDR3 size: 13 residues. The germline V and J ends were trimmed by 0 bases and 7 bases, with 10 bases remaining between them. The CDR3 loop is CASSLVGEGGYTF. In nucleotides, the CDR3 is TGCGCCAGCAGCTTGGTCGGAGAGGGTGGCTACACCTTC. The full variable domain, with the rest looked up from reference TRBV5-1 and TRBJ1-2, is KAGVTQTPRYLIKTRGQQVTLSCSPISGHRSVSWYQQTPGQGLQFLFEYFSETQRNKGNFPGRFSGRQFSNSRSEMNVSTLELGDSALYLCASSLVGEGGYTFGSGTRLTVV.

V usage is TRBV12-5 and J usage is TRBJ1-4, with D possibly matching TRBD1 (6 bases). This CDR3 has 13 amino acids. Germline V gives CDR1 LGHNT, CDR2 FRNRAP. With 2 bases removed from V and 7 bases from J, the gap between germline ends came to 8 bases. The CDR3 bases are TGTGCTAGTGGTTTGACAGGGTTTGAAAAACTGTTTTTT. As protein: CASGLTGFEKLFF. Filled out from reference TRBV12-5 and TRBJ1-4, the complete variable domain reads DARVTQTPRHKVTEMGQEVTMRCQPILGHNTVFWYRQTMMQGLELLAYFRNRAPLDDSGMPKDRFSAEMPDATLATLKIQPSEPRDSAVYFCASGLTGFEKLFFGSGTQLSVL.

This clone was seen once. The chain employs TRBV5-1 and TRBJ2-5; no definite D call. CDR1 is SGHRS and CDR2 is YFSETQ in the germline V gene. Between the trimmed V and J ends, which lost 5 bases and 7 bases, there was a span of 9 bases. This CDR3 spans 11 amino acids. CDR3 bases: TGCGCCAGCAGGTCTACGATGACCCAGTACTTC. Amino acid sequence: CASRSTMTQYF. The whole variable domain, remainder taken from reference TRBV5-1 and TRBJ2-5, is KAGVTQTPRYLIKTRGQQVTLSCSPISGHRSVSWYQQTPGQGLQFLFEYFSETQRNKGNFPGRFSGRQFSNSRSEMNVSTLELGDSALYLCASRSTMTQYFGPGTRLLVL.

The genes are TRBV30 and TRBJ1-2; tentatively, D is TRBD1 (5 bases). This CDR3 is 11 amino acids long. V was cut by 4 bases and J by 7 bases, with 10 bases left in between. Looked up from germline, CDR1 is GTSNPN and CDR2 is SVGIG (reference sequence). The CDR3 DNA reads TGTGCCTGGATTCGGGGCGGTGGCTACACCTTC. Its protein is CAWIRGGGYTF.

The sample holds a few counts of this clone. The chain has TRBV25-1 and TRBJ2-5; D is possibly TRBD1 or TRBD2 (5 bases each). V dropped 4 bases and J dropped 7 bases, with 13 bases sitting between them. The CDR3 length is 13 residues. Germline V gene lookup returns CDR1 MGHDK and CDR2 SYGVNS. The CDR3 loop is CASSGSSGGTQYF. The CDR3 DNA sequence: TGTGCCAGCAGTGGGTCCTCTGGGGGGACCCAGTACTTC.

The J gene is TRBJ2-1, the V gene TRBV30, with D unclear. The CDR3 has 13 residues. V was trimmed by 2 bases and J by 0 bases, leaving 5 bases between them. Germline CDR1 GTSNPN, CDR2 SVGIG (reference sequence). This chain's CDR3 is CAWSMSSYNEQFF. Written as DNA, the CDR3 is TGTGCCTGGAGTATGAGCTCCTACAATGAGCAGTTCTTC.

The gene calls are TRBV5-1 and TRBJ2-5, with no clear D. Germline V gives CDR1 SGHRS, CDR2 YFSETQ. The CDR3 has 14 amino acids. Trimming cost V 0 bases and J 1 base, with 7 bases left between them. The CDR3 here is CASSLVGGQETQYF. CDR3 nucleotides: TGCGCCAGCAGCTTGGTAGGCGGCCAAGAGACCCAGTACTTC.

The chain employs TRBV23-1 and TRBJ1-2; D unresolved. TRBV23-1 is known as an ORF, though its function is uncertain. V dropped 2 bases and J dropped 4 bases, with 8 bases sitting between them. The CDR3 is made up of 13 amino acids. CDR3: CASSQECLYGYTF. CDR3 DNA sequence: TGCGCCAGCAGTCAAGAGTGTCTCTATGGCTACACCTTC.

The V gene is TRBV29-1, the J gene TRBJ1-2, with no clear D. V dropped 2 bases and J dropped 8 bases, with 18 bases sitting between them. The CDR3 loop spans 14 amino acids. Germline assignment: CDR1 SQVTM and CDR2 ANQGSEA. The CDR3 nucleotides read TGCAGCGTTGAATACGCGGACGGACTAAGGGGCTACACCTTC. Translation: CSVEYADGLRGYTF.

The genes are TRBV6-5 and TRBJ1-1; no firm D call. This CDR3 comprises 15 residues. Germline loops: CDR1 MNHEY, CDR2 SVGAGI. The V and J ends lost 2 bases and 1 base respectively, with 11 bases between them. The CDR3 DNA reads TGTGCCAGCAGTTACCGGTTGGGCGAGAACACTGAAGCTTTCTTT. This translates into CASSYRLGENTEAFF.

The V and J genes are TRBV7-9 and TRBJ1-5; D might be TRBD1 (6 bases). Trimming shortened V by 5 bases and J by 11 bases, and 13 bases separated the two germline ends. The CDR3 totals 12 residues. The V gene's germline CDR1 is SEHNR and CDR2 FQNEAQ (reference sequence). The CDR3 reads CASSIVGGAQHF. In DNA, the CDR3 is TGTGCCAGCAGCATAGTAGGGGGGGCCCAGCATTTT.

This sequence joins TRBV30 and TRBJ1-2, with a possible D match to TRBD1 (5 bases). CDR3 length: 14 residues. Germline V gene sequence: CDR1 GTSNPN, CDR2 SVGIG (reference sequence). V lost 4 bases to trimming and J lost 6 bases, with 18 bases between them. This chain's CDR3 is CAWTEEGLSDGYTF. Here the CDR3 DNA reads TGTGCCTGGACCGAAGAGGGGTTGAGTGATGGCTACACCTTC.

The chain joins TRBV4-3 to TRBJ1-4; 10 bases are shared with TRBD1. The CDR3 length is 16 residues. CDR1 is LGHNA and CDR2 is YSLEER in the germline V gene. V gave up 1 base and J gave up 5 bases; unmatched junction bases: 4. The CDR3 DNA follows: TGCGCCAGCAGCCAAGCTAGGGACAGGGGAAATGAAAAACTGTTTTTT. It codes for CASSQARDRGNEKLFF.

The CDR3 reads CASSPGGGSTDTQYF. In DNA form, the CDR3 reads TGTGCCAGCTCACCAGGCGGGGGTTCCACAGATACGCAGTATTTT. The V call is TRBV18, the J call TRBJ2-3, with 7 bases lining up with TRBD2. J was trimmed by 2 bases and V by 2 bases; bases with no gene match: 4. CDR1 KGHSH and CDR2 LQKENI come from the germline V gene. CDR3 length: 15 residues.

V and J are TRBV5-1 and TRBJ2-3; D not resolved. Trimming cost V 4 bases and J 0 bases, with 12 bases left between them. The germline gives CDR1 SGHRS, CDR2 YFSETQ. CDR3 length: 15 residues. CDR3 residues: CASSEAGSSTDTQYF. The CDR3 DNA reads TGCGCCAGCAGCGAAGCAGGATCTAGCACAGATACGCAGTATTTT.

In nucleotides, the CDR3 is TGTGCCAGCAGCCGGGGGGGCTCCTACGAGCAGTACGTC. This encodes CASSRGGSYEQYV. The chain recombines TRBV7-8 with TRBJ2-7; 8 bases align to TRBD2. V lost 5 bases, J lost 0 bases, and 0 bases stayed unmatched. CDR1 and CDR2 from the germline V gene are SGHVS and FQNEAQ. The CDR3 spans 13 residues.

Only a few counts were recorded for this clone. This chain uses TRBV18 with TRBJ1-1; no firm D call. The germline CDR1 and CDR2 sequences are KGHSH and LQKENI. V gave up 3 bases and J gave up 5 bases, with 13 bases separating them. The CDR3 contains 14 residues. Here the CDR3 DNA reads TGTGCCAGCTCACCGGTCCCCCTGGGGACTGAAGCTTTCTTT. Translation: CASSPVPLGTEAFF.

The CDR3 region is CASSLSISYNEQFF. CDR3 nucleotides: TGTGCCAGCAGCTTATCGATTTCCTACAATGAGCAGTTCTTC. The chain links TRBV7-9 to TRBJ2-1; no definite D call. Germline V gene sequence: CDR1 SEHNR, CDR2 FQNEAQ (reference sequence). This CDR3 spans 14 amino acids. V shed 2 bases and J shed 1 base, with 6 bases lying between them.

This sequence joins TRBV5-1 and TRBJ1-1, with unresolved D. Looked up from germline, CDR1 is SGHRS and CDR2 is YFSETQ. The CDR3 loop spans 13 amino acids. The germline V and J ends were trimmed by 0 bases and 1 base, with 4 bases remaining between them. The CDR3 loop is CASSLVRNTEAFF. Written as DNA, the CDR3 is TGCGCCAGCAGCTTGGTCAGGAACACTGAAGCTTTCTTT.

The chain recombines TRBV2 with TRBJ1-1; 9 nucleotides match TRBD1. The CDR3 totals 14 residues. Germline assignment: CDR1 SNHLY and CDR2 FYNNEI. The V and J ends lost 4 bases and 4 bases, in that order; junction bases with no gene match: 4. CDR3 sequence: CASSGGTGFTEAFF. Here the CDR3 DNA reads TGTGCCAGCAGTGGTGGGACAGGGTTCACTGAAGCTTTCTTT.

The chain combines TRBV6-5 with TRBJ2-7, with 9 bases identical to TRBD1. The CDR3 covers 14 residues. Germline V gene sequence: CDR1 MNHEY, CDR2 SVGAGI. V dropped 1 base and J dropped 6; count of bases not matched to a gene: 4. The CDR3 coding sequence is TGTGCCAGCAGTTACTTCGGGGGACAGGGCGAGCAGTACTTC. This gives the protein CASSYFGGQGEQYF.

The chain joins TRBV30 to TRBJ2-7; perhaps TRBD1 as D (6 bases). Germline V gene data show CDR1 as GTSNPN and CDR2 as SVGIG (reference sequence). This CDR3 is built from 13 residues. V was shortened by 2 bases and J by 2 bases, with 10 bases between the two germline ends. For the CDR3, the DNA is TGTGCCTGGAGTCCCCAGGGGACCTACGAGCAGTACTTC. Its protein is CAWSPQGTYEQYF. The variable domain in full, completed from reference TRBV30 and TRBJ2-7, reads SQTIHQWPATLVQPVGSPLSLECTVEGTSNPNLYWYRQAAGRGLQLLFYSVGIGQISSEVPQNLSASRPQDRQFILSSKKLLLSDSGFYLCAWSPQGTYEQYFGPGTRLTVT.